This T cell receptor beta chain was sequenced during a study of shared clonotypes between healthy human individuals. Positive CCR7 selection of CD45RO-negative cells yielded the naive CD8 cells, and terminally differentiated effector memory CD45RA+ cells were excluded. This CDR3 has 15 amino acids. Germline V gene data show CDR1 as LNHNV and CDR2 as YYDKDF (reference sequence). Germline trimming cut 5 bases from V and 4 bases from J; bases unmatched to any gene: 5. The table came from immunoSEQ multiplex PCR; TCRdb's copy has only in-frame clones and leaves some out. Counted here are some 2 million clones, approximately 95% occurring once; the ten biggest clones make up 1% to 1.5%.

The sequenced sample consisted of naive CD8+ T cells sorted from blood. The gene calls are TRBV15 and TRBJ2-1, with 10 positions matching TRBD2. This TCR was recovered from a man in his late teens or twenties in good health. This chain's CDR3 is CATSPGLAIYNEQFF. The CDR3 nucleotides are TGTGCCACCAGCCCGGGACTAGCGATATACAATGAGCAGTTCTTC.